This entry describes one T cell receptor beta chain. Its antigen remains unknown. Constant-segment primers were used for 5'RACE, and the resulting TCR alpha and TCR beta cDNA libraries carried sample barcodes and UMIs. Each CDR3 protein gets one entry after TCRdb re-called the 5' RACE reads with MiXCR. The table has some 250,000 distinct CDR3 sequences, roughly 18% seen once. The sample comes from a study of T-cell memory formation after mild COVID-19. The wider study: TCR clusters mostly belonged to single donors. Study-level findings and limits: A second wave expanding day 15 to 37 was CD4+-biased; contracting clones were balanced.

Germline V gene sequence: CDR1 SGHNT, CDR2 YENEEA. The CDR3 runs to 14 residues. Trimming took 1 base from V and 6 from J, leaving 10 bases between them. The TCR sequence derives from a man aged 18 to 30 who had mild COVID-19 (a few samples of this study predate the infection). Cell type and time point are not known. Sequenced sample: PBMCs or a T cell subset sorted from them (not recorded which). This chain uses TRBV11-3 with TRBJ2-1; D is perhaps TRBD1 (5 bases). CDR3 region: CASSLGGHPNEQFF. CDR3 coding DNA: TGTGCCAGCAGCTTAGGCGGACACCCCAATGAGCAGTTCTTC.